The TCR beta chain described here comes from a study of shared clonotypes between healthy human individuals. This clone appeared once. The antigen remains undetermined. General study results and limits: Estimated clonotype richness was generally higher in naive than memory subsets. Incompleteness in sorted-subset sequencing, despite large depth, was shown by rarefaction.

Clones were sequenced by immunoSEQ multiplex PCR, and TCRdb holds only the in-frame ones, with some missing. The sample contains 2 million to 2.5 million clones, just over 90% of which appear only once. Germline V gene sequence: CDR1 SQVTM, CDR2 ANQGSEA. This CDR3 spans 13 amino acids. Trimming took 6 bases from V and 9 from J, leaving 19 bases between them. Sequenced: naive CD4+ T cells from PBMCs. Subset denoted: CD45RA+ positively selected. This receptor was taken from a man aged 18 to 29 in good health. Some clones in this sample may be carry-over from other donors' samples. This chain joins TRBV29-1 and TRBJ2-3, with D maybe TRBD2 (7 bases). CDR3 DNA sequence: TGCAGCGTGGGACTCGCGGCGGGGGCAACGCAGTATTTT. Translating it yields CSVGLAAGATQYF.